This T cell receptor beta chain was identified during a study of T cells in Graves' hyperthyroidism and ophthalmopathy. Study-wide background: Peripheral blood samples were taken at initial diagnosis, prior to any treatment.

This clonotype was counted between two and nine times. The CDR3 extends over 14 amino acids. Trimming at V came to 3 bases and at J to 5 bases, leaving 7 bases not matched to a gene. Germline CDR1 and CDR2: DFQATT and SNEGSKA (reference sequence). Exclusion followed for patients with uncontrolled infection, other autoimmune disease, pregnancy or lactation. Every diagnosis used clinical symptoms, serum thyroxine and TRAb, thyroid ultrasound and orbital computed tomography. The authors obtained PBMCs from 10 ml of fresh peripheral blood. Authors of the study amplified TCR beta CDR3 regions from RNA transcripts. Primed by the HTBI set, a first-round RT-PCR was run on the TCR CDR3. Using its own MiXCR run on the multiplex PCR reads, TCRdb lists one record per CDR3 protein. This table holds more than 350,000 distinct CDR3 sequences, 15% found once.

The specimen sequenced was blood. This chain uses TRBV20-1 with TRBJ2-1; 7 bases are a match to TRBD2. The clonotype comes from a woman in her twenties or thirties with Graves' hyperthyroidism. The DNA for the CDR3 is TGCAGTGCTAGTAAGGGACTACCTGACAATGAGCAGTTCTTC. Protein sequence: CSASKGLPDNEQFF.